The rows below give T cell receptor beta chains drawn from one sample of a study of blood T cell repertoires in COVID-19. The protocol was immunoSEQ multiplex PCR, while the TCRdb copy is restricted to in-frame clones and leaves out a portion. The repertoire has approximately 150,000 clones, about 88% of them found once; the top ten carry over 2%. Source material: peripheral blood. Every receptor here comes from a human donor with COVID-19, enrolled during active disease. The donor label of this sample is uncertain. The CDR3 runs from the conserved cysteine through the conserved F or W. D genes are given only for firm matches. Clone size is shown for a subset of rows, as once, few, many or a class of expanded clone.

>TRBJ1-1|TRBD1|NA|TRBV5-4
TGTGCCAGCAGCTTGGCGGGGACAGGGCCTGGCGCATTTGAAGCTTTCTTT
CASSLAGTGPGAFEAFF
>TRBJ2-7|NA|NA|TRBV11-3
TGTGCCAGCAGCTCGTTAGACGAGCAGTACTTC
CASSSLDEQYF
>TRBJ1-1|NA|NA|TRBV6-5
TGTGCCAGCAGCCGCGCCCTGAACACTGAAGCTTTCTTT
CASSRALNTEAFF
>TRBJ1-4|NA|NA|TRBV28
TGTGCCAGCAGTCCCCGGGGGACGGGCGAAAAACTGTTTTTT
CASSPRGTGEKLFF
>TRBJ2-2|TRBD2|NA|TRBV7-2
TGTGCCGGGACTAGCGGGAGAAGGAGGGGCACCGGGGAGCTGTTTTTT
CAGTSGRRRGTGELFF
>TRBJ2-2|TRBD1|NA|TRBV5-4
TGTGCCAGCAGCTTGGGGGACAGGGAATTTGGCGGGGAGCTGTTTTTT
CASSLGDREFGGELFF
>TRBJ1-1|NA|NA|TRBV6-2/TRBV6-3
TGTGCCAGCAGTTACTCGGCCAGTTTCGAAGCTTTCTTT
CASSYSASFEAFF
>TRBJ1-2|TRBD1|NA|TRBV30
TGTGCCTGGAGTGTACTGGGACAGGGATATGGCTACACCTTC
CAWSVLGQGYGYTF
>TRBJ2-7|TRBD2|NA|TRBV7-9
TGTGCCAGCAGCGAACTAGCGGGGGGGAGCCGCTACGAGCAGTACTTC
CASSELAGGSRYEQYF
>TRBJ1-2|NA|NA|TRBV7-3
TGTGCCAGCAGTTACGGGGGACCCACTAACTATGGCTACACCTTC
CASSYGGPTNYGYTF
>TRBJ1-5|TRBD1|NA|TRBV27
TGTGCCAGCAGTACAGGGGGCTATCAGCCCCAGCATTTT
CASSTGGYQPQHF
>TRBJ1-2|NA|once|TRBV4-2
TGTGCCAGCAGCCAAGATGGTTCTGCAGGGGCCCTCGTAGGCTACACCTTC
CASSQDGSAGALVGYTF
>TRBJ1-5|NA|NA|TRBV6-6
TGTGCCAGCAGTCCCTGGGGGGGACTACCACCAAATCAGCCCCAGCATTTT
CASSPWGGLPPNQPQHF
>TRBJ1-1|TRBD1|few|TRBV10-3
TGTGCCACCCAGGGGCAGGGGGACACTGAAGCTTTCTTT
CATQGQGDTEAFF
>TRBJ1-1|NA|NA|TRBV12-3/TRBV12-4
TGTGTCAGCACCGGGGTGTCTGAAGCTTTCTTT
CVSTGVSEAFF
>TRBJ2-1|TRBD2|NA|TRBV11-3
TGTGCCAGCAGCTTTAGCGGGAGCTCGGGGGATGAGCAGTTCTTC
CASSFSGSSGDEQFF
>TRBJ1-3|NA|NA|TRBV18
TGTGCCAGCTTCCAGAGGGAGTCCCCTGGAAACACCATATATTTT
CASFQRESPGNTIYF
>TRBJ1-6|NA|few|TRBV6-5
TGTGCCAGCATTGGTGGGAGCTCCTATAATTCACCCCTCCACTTT
CASIGGSSYNSPLHF
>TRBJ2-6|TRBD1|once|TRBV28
TGTGCCAGCAGTTTAAGGACCTTATCGACAGGGGTTAGCTCTGGGGCCAACGTCCTGACTTTC
CASSLRTLSTGVSSGANVLTF
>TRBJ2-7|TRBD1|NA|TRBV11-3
TGTGCCAGCAGCTTAGATCTGTCCGGGACAGGGACCTACGAGCAGTACTTC
CASSLDLSGTGTYEQYF